Ten or more counts support the clone carrying this TCR beta chain. The data originate from a study of T cell repertoires in cytomegalovirus infection. TCRdb re-called the reads with MiXCR, one entry per CDR3 protein. Seen here are about 230,000 distinct CDR3 sequences, roughly 23% observed once, and the top ten hold about 18%. Germline CDR1 is SGHTA and CDR2 is FQGNSA. The CDR3 extends over 14 amino acids. The germline V and J ends were trimmed by 7 bases and 2 bases, with 15 bases remaining between them. The receptor comes from a human donor in good health (CMV status not recorded). Some clones in this sample may be carry-over from other donors' samples. The chain couples TRBV7-2 to TRBJ2-7, with D unclear. The sample consisted of CD8+ T cells from PBMCs. Written as DNA, the CDR3 is TGTGCCAGCACCCGCGCGGATCTTACCTACGAGCAGTACTTC. The encoded protein is CASTRADLTYEQYF.